This entry is about one TCR beta chain. Antigen: not known. The record originates from a study of cytomegalovirus exposure and HLA in healthy donors. Study results and limitations: Prediction of most subjects' HLA-A and HLA-B alleles by TCR beta sequences was reportedly accurate. Highest at DRB1 and lowest at HLA-C, TCR association rates differed among HLA loci in a later analysis. For most TCR sequences rarity was the rule, although some public TCRs occurred in many donors.

PCR amplification relied on 60 Vbeta primers (plus 13 Jbeta primers). Clones were sequenced by immunoSEQ multiplex PCR, and TCRdb holds only the in-frame ones, with some missing. Altogether under 200,000 clones are present, around four fifths being singletons, with the ten largest covering around 2%. CDR3 length equals 15 residues. The J segment lost 8 bases and the V segment lost 5 bases, leaving 9 bases of the junction unmatched. CDR1 and CDR2 (germline): SNHLY, FYNNEI. The TCR originated in a man between 18 and 29 years old in good health and CMV-seronegative. The sequenced sample was PBMCs. This chain joins TRBV2 and TRBJ1-4; 9 bases line up with TRBD1. The CDR3 sequence: CASSRTGAQGEKLFF. The DNA for the CDR3 is TGTGCCAGCAGTCGGACAGGGGCGCAAGGCGAAAAACTGTTTTTT.